A selection of T cell receptor beta chains follows, all from one sample in a study of T-cell reconstitution after alpha-beta-depleted transplantation in children. MiXCR, applied by TCRdb to the PCR reads, yields one record per CDR3 protein. The top ten hold 0.79% of the sample, which has around 670,000 distinct CDR3 sequences, under 15% seen once. Sequencing used PBMCs, obtained before TCRalphabeta/CD19-depleted stem cell transplant. The receptors originated from a girl aged 2-10 years with congenital amegakaryocytic thrombocytopenia, due to receive a stem cell transplant. Both conserved end residues are part of each CDR3. The D gene is left open where the match is weak. Clone size is shown for a subset of rows, as once, few, many or a class of expanded clone.

d_call j_call clone_size v_call cdr3_aa cdr3_nt
- TRBJ1-2 - TRBV7-3 CASSLTGDGGAYGYTF TGTGCCAGCAGCTTAACCGGTGACGGGGGGGCGTATGGCTACACCTTC
- TRBJ2-1 many TRBV10-2 CASGKDRAYNEQFF TGCGCCAGCGGCAAAGACAGAGCCTACAATGAGCAGTTCTTC
- TRBJ2-7 - TRBV14 CASSQAGSPSYEQYF TGTGCCAGCAGCCAGGCCGGATCACCTTCCTACGAGCAGTACTTC
- TRBJ2-1 - TRBV6-5 CASSYSVSSRWEQFF TGTGCCAGCAGTTACTCGGTGTCTAGTCGATGGGAGCAGTTCTTC
- TRBJ1-1 many TRBV20-1 CSATKGGTEAFF TGCAGTGCTACCAAGGGGGGCACTGAAGCTTTCTTT
TRBD2 TRBJ2-1 few TRBV10-3 CAISEIPGLAGGLEQFF TGTGCCATCAGTGAGATTCCGGGGCTAGCGGGAGGACTTGAGCAGTTCTTC
- TRBJ2-3 many TRBV5-1 CASSLAPHTDTQYF TGCGCCAGCAGCTTGGCTCCCCACACAGATACGCAGTATTTT
TRBD1 TRBJ2-7 few TRBV11-2 CASSLEAGTGVHQQYF TGTGCCAGCAGCTTAGAGGCTGGGACAGGGGTTCATCAGCAGTACTTC
- TRBJ2-3 many TRBV20-1 CSARDRGSSTDTQYF TGCAGTGCTAGAGATCGAGGTTCTAGCACAGATACGCAGTATTTT
- TRBJ2-1 many TRBV20-1 CSAITGRFGNQQFF TGCAGTGCTATCACCGGCCGTTTCGGCAATCAGCAGTTCTTC
TRBD1 TRBJ1-5 many TRBV12-3/TRBV12-4 CASSNGQVPYSNQPQHF TGTGCCAGCAGCAACGGACAGGTCCCCTATAGCAATCAGCCCCAGCATTTT
TRBD1 TRBJ2-3 few TRBV18 CASSPPDRGADTQYF TGTGCCAGCTCACCACCGGACAGGGGTGCAGATACGCAGTATTTT
- TRBJ1-5 many TRBV19 CASTIAGVVQPQHF TGTGCCAGTACCATCGCAGGGGTGGTACAGCCCCAGCATTTT
TRBD1 TRBJ2-1 many TRBV5-1 CASSFLDRSYNEQFF TGTGCCAGCAGCTTCCTGGACAGGTCCTACAATGAGCAGTTCTTC
TRBD2 TRBJ2-7 many TRBV15 CATSSLAGVFLRLYEQYF TGTGCCACCAGCAGTCTCGCGGGAGTTTTCTTGAGACTCTACGAGCAGTACTTC
TRBD1 TRBJ2-5 - TRBV20-1 CSARDFRTGVETQYF TGCAGTGCTAGAGATTTTCGGACAGGGGTCGAGACCCAGTACTTC
- TRBJ1-2 - TRBV3-1 CASSPNGANYGYTF TGTGCCAGCAGCCCCAACGGAGCTAACTATGGCTACACCTTC
TRBD2 TRBJ2-5 many TRBV5-1 CASSFPSGRAEETQYF TGCGCCAGCAGCTTTCCTAGCGGGAGGGCCGAAGAGACCCAGTACTTC
TRBD1 TRBJ2-3 few TRBV5-1 CASSALSGGTGSTDTQYF TGCGCCAGCAGCGCACTATCCGGCGGGACAGGGAGCACAGATACGCAGTATTTT
- TRBJ2-5 many TRBV7-9 CASSLHSQETQYF TGTGCCAGCAGCTTGCACAGTCAAGAGACCCAGTACTTC
- TRBJ1-5 - TRBV7-2 CASSLGGIREAQPQHF TGTGCCAGCAGCTTAGGCGGCATCCGGGAGGCACAGCCCCAGCATTTT
TRBD1 TRBJ2-1 - TRBV11-2 CASSLIGTGSDEQFF TGTGCCAGCAGCTTAATAGGGACAGGGAGCGATGAGCAGTTCTTC
- TRBJ2-4 few TRBV20-1 CSASRTARGKNIQYF TGCAGTGCTAGTAGGACAGCCAGGGGTAAAAACATTCAGTACTTC
- TRBJ2-3 - TRBV6-4 CASTGLTDTQYF TGTGCCAGCACCGGACTCACAGATACGCAGTATTTT
- TRBJ1-6 many TRBV28 CASISGGAGSYNSPLHF TGTGCCAGCATCTCTGGGGGGGCAGGGTCCTATAATTCACCCCTCCACTTT
- TRBJ1-4 many TRBV20-1 CSASRDLGEKLFF TGCAGTGCTAGCCGGGACTTAGGGGAAAAACTGTTTTTT
- TRBJ2-7 many TRBV12-3/TRBV12-4 CASMPRNAYEQYF TGTGCCAGCATGCCCCGCAATGCCTACGAGCAGTACTTC
- TRBJ1-1 - TRBV30 CAWGTNTEAFF TGTGCCTGGGGTACGAACACTGAAGCTTTCTTT
- TRBJ2-7 many TRBV5-1 CASSTELFYEQYF TGCGCCAGCAGCACCGAGCTTTTCTACGAGCAGTACTTC
- TRBJ2-2 few TRBV5-1 CASSQVVNTGELFF TGCGCCAGCAGCCAGGTTGTCAACACCGGGGAGCTGTTTTTT
- TRBJ1-4 many TRBV7-8 CASCQGFGNEKLFF TGTGCCAGCTGCCAAGGGTTTGGGAATGAAAAACTGTTTTTT
- TRBJ2-4 - TRBV29-1 CSVEIQGGIQYF TGCAGCGTTGAAATTCAGGGGGGGATTCAGTACTTC
- TRBJ1-3 many TRBV29-1 CSAGGSGNTIYF TGCAGCGCCGGCGGCTCTGGAAACACCATATATTTT
- TRBJ2-5 few TRBV4-1 CASSRLLSLQETQYF TGCGCCAGCAGCCGTCTGCTATCGCTCCAAGAGACCCAGTACTTC
- TRBJ2-6 - TRBV7-9 CASSRTGLNVLTF TGTGCCAGCAGCCGAACAGGGCTCAACGTCCTGACTTTC
- TRBJ2-7 many TRBV6-6 CASSYNDEQYF TGTGCCAGCAGTTACAACGACGAGCAGTACTTC
TRBD2 TRBJ2-5 many TRBV7-8 CASSTPVVAGETQYF TGTGCCAGCAGCACCCCGGTGGTAGCGGGAGAGACCCAGTACTTC
TRBD2 TRBJ2-5 - TRBV11-1 CASSLAFSLAGLLGQETQYF TGTGCCAGCAGCTTAGCGTTTTCTCTAGCGGGACTCCTAGGGCAAGAGACCCAGTACTTC
- TRBJ2-2 many TRBV28 CASSLEVTGELFF TGTGCCAGCAGTTTAGAAGTTACCGGGGAGCTGTTTTTT
- TRBJ1-1 - TRBV20-1 CSADADRSFRRNTEAFF TGCAGTGCAGACGCCGACAGGTCCTTCAGAAGGAACACTGAAGCTTTCTTT
TRBD2 TRBJ2-1 many TRBV5-1 CASSLAGLAGNEQFF TGCGCCAGCAGCTTGGCGGGACTAGCGGGCAATGAGCAGTTCTTC
- TRBJ2-3 many TRBV20-1 CSARSVADTQYF TGCAGTGCTAGAAGTGTGGCTGATACGCAGTATTTT
- TRBJ2-3 many TRBV12-3/TRBV12-4 CASSLLGGSTDTQYF TGTGCCAGCAGTTTACTCGGCGGGAGCACAGATACGCAGTATTTT
TRBD2 TRBJ2-5 many TRBV7-2 CASSFTSGQETQYF TGTGCCAGCAGCTTTACTAGCGGTCAAGAGACCCAGTACTTC
TRBD1 TRBJ2-3 many TRBV7-9 CASSPGTALWADTQYF TGTGCCAGCAGCCCCGGGACAGCGCTTTGGGCAGATACGCAGTATTTT
- TRBJ2-1 - TRBV5-1 CASSFGSFDNEQFF TGCGCCAGCAGCTTTGGTAGCTTCGACAATGAGCAGTTCTTC
TRBD2 TRBJ2-7 few TRBV5-1 CASSLGWGTSGSGEQYF TGCGCCAGCAGCTTGGGATGGGGGACTAGCGGGAGCGGTGAGCAGTACTTC
- TRBJ2-7 many TRBV20-1 CSARGADSYEQYF TGCAGTGCTCGGGGGGCGGACTCCTACGAGCAGTACTTC
- TRBJ1-1 many TRBV11-2 CASSPATDTEAFF TGTGCCAGCAGCCCCGCGACAGACACTGAAGCTTTCTTT